The source of this T cell receptor (beta chain) is a study of blood T cell repertoires in COVID-19. Study background: PBMCs, B-cell-depleted T cells, or T cells provided the cDNA or gDNA that made up the material.

The data were produced by immunoSEQ multiplex PCR, yet TCRdb's version contains in-frame clones alone and is incomplete. Seen here are a few hundred thousand clones, around 81% observed once, and the top ten hold around 13%. Germline CDR1 and CDR2: MNHEY and SVGEGT. V lost 6 bases, J lost 5 bases, and 13 bases stayed unmatched. The CDR3 loop spans 16 amino acids. Sequenced input: peripheral blood. The V and J genes are TRBV6-2 or TRBV6-3 and TRBJ1-5; 7 bases line up with TRBD1. This sequence originates from a human donor in a cohort sampled during active COVID-19. CDR3 loop: CASSPPRTGSYQPQHF. Written as DNA, the CDR3 is TGTGCCAGCAGCCCCCCCAGGACAGGATCATATCAGCCCCAGCATTTT.